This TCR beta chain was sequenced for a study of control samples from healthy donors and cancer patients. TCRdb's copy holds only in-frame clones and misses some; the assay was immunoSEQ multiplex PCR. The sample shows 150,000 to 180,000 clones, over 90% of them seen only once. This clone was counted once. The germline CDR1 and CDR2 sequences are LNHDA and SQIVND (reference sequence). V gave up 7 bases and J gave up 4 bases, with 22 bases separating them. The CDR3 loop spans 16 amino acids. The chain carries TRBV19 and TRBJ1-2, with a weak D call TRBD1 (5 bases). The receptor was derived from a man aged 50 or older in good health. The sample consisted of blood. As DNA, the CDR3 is TGTGCCAGTACACGGGACCTAGCCCCCCGATTCTATGGCTACACCTTC. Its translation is CASTRDLAPRFYGYTF.